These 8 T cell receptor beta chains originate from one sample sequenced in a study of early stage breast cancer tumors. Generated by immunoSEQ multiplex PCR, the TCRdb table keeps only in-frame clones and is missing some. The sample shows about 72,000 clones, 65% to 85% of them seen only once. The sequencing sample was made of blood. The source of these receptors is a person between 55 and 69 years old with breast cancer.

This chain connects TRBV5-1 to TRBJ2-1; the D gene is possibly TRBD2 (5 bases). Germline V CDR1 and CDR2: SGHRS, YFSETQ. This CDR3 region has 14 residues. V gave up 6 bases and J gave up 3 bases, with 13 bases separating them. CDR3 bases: TGCGCCAGCAAGATGGGAGAAAACTACAATGAGCAGTTCTTC. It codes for CASKMGENYNEQFF. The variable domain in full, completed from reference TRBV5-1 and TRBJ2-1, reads KAGVTQTPRYLIKTRGQQVTLSCSPISGHRSVSWYQQTPGQGLQFLFEYFSETQRNKGNFPGRFSGRQFSNSRSEMNVSTLELGDSALYLCASKMGENYNEQFFGPGTRLTVL.

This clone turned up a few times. CDR3 DNA: TGTGCCAGCAGGGGGGGTTCAGCCCAGCATTTT. Its translation: CASRGGSAQHF. The chain combines TRBV25-1 with TRBJ1-5; D may be TRBD1 (5 bases). CDR3 length: 11 residues. Germline V gene sequence: CDR1 MGHDK, CDR2 SYGVNS. V lost 6 bases to trimming and J lost 11 bases, with 11 bases between them.

The CDR3 here is CASRRRDTQYF. In DNA form, the CDR3 reads TGTGCCAGTCGCAGGCGGGATACGCAGTATTTT. This chain links TRBV6-5 with TRBJ2-3; D gene ambiguous. Trimming removed 9 bases at V and 6 bases at J, with 10 bases between. CDR3 length: 11 amino acids. The germline CDR1 and CDR2 sequences are MNHEY and SVGAGI.

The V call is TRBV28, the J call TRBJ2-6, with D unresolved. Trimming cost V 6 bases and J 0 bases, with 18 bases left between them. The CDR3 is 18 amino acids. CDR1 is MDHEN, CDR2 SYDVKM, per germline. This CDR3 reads CASRSQTLPTSGANVLTF. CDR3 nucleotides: TGTGCCAGCAGATCACAAACTTTACCAACCTCTGGGGCCAACGTCCTGACTTTC.

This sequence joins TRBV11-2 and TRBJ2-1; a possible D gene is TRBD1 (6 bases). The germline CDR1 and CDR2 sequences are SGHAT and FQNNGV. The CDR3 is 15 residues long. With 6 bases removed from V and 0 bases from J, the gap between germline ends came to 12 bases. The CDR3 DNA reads TGTGCCAGCAGTGTGAACAGGGTCTCCTACAATGAGCAGTTCTTC. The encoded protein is CASSVNRVSYNEQFF.

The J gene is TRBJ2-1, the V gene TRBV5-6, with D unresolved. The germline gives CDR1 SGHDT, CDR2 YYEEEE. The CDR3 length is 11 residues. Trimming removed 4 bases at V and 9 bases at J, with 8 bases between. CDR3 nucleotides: TGTGCCAGCAGCCCCAACCGTGAGCAGTTCTTC. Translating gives CASSPNREQFF. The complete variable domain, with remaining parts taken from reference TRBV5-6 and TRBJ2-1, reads DAGVTQSPTHLIKTRGQQVTLRCSPKSGHDTVSWYQQALGQGPQFIFQYYEEEERQRGNFPDRFSGHQFPNYSSELNVNALLLGDSALYLCASSPNREQFFGPGTRLTVL.

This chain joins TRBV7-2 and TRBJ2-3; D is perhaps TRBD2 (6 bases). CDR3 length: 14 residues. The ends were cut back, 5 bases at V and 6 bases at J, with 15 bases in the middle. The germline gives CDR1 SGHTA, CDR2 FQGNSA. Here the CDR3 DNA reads TGTGCCAGCAGCACCCGGGACTCCGCGGATACGCAGTATTTT. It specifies CASSTRDSADTQYF.

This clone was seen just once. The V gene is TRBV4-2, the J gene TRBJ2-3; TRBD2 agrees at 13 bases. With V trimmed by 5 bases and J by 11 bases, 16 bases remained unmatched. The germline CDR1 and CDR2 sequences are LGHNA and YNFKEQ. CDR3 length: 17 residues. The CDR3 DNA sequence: TGTGCCAGCAGCTTTAGTACGGGACTAGCGGGACAGGAGAGGCAGTATTTT. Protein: CASSFSTGLAGQERQYF.